These 14 T cell receptor beta chains originate from one sample sequenced in a study of T cell changes during pregnancy in multiple sclerosis (dated by TCRdb to about 2019). The library was obtained by the immunoSEQ multiplex PCR assay. TCRdb mirrors the immuneACCESS table, restricted to in-frame sequences. Some clones are absent from its copies; in checked studies, under half trace to an unresolved V gene, and the reason for the others is unknown. The table for this sample lists 50,000 to 70,000 clones; just under 95% of them were counted only once. The ten largest clones take up roughly 1.3% of the sample. The starting material was peripheral blood, obtained in the second trimester of pregnancy. The receptor set was obtained from a female donor with multiple sclerosis, enrolled in a pregnancy study.

V is TRBV19 and J is TRBJ2-7, with 7 nucleotides matching TRBD2. Germline assignment: CDR1 LNHDA and CDR2 SQIVND (reference sequence). The CDR3 length is 14 residues. J was trimmed by 5 bases and V by 8 bases; bases with no gene match: 12. The CDR3 region has the DNA TGTGCCAGTTCCAGTGACGGACTAGTTGACGAGCAGTACTTC. It is translated as CASSSDGLVDEQYF.

This rearrangement joins TRBV9 to TRBJ1-1, with 11 bases fitting TRBD1. This CDR3 has 17 amino acids. The V gene end was trimmed by 4 bases and the J gene end by 3 bases; junction bases not matched to a gene: 11. From germline, CDR1 is SGDLS and CDR2 YYNGEE. Here the CDR3 reads CASSRTGGAYGDTEAFF. The CDR3 DNA reads TGTGCCAGCAGCCGGACAGGGGGCGCTTATGGGGACACTGAAGCTTTCTTT. The complete variable domain, with remaining parts taken from reference TRBV9 and TRBJ1-1, reads DSGVTQTPKHLITATGQRVTLRCSPRSGDLSVYWYQQSLDQGLQFLIQYYNGEERAKGNILERFSAQQFPDLHSELNLSSLELGDSALYFCASSRTGGAYGDTEAFFGQGTRLTVV.

V is TRBV5-4 and J is TRBJ2-2; 9 bases fit TRBD1. Germline loops: CDR1 SGHNT, CDR2 YYREEE (reference sequence). This CDR3 has 17 residues. Trimming took 3 bases from V and 5 from J; bases not matched to a gene: 11. The CDR3 reads CASSSPPGTGPTGELFF. CDR3 DNA: TGTGCCAGCAGCTCCCCCCCCGGGACAGGGCCGACCGGGGAGCTGTTTTTT. The full variable domain, completed using reference TRBV5-4 and TRBJ2-2, is ETGVTQSPTHLIKTRGQQVTLRCSSQSGHNTVSWYQQALGQGPQFIFQYYREEENGRGNFPPRFSGLQFPNYSSELNVNALELDDSALYLCASSSPPGTGPTGELFFGEGSRLTVL.

This rearrangement joins TRBV18 to TRBJ2-1; 8 bases agree with TRBD2. Per the germline V gene, CDR1 is KGHSH and CDR2 is LQKENI. With 4 bases clipped from V and 10 bases from J, the junction kept 12 bases outside the gene matches. This CDR3 region has 15 residues. The DNA of the CDR3 is TGTGCCAGCTCACGGGACGGGAGGGCCGGGGCGGAGCAGTTCTTC. This translates into CASSRDGRAGAEQFF.

This chain joins TRBV18 and TRBJ1-5, with 9 positions matching TRBD1. CDR1 KGHSH and CDR2 LQKENI come from the germline V gene. This CDR3 is 14 amino acids long. Unmatched junction bases numbered 4, after V lost 3 bases and J lost 7 bases. The CDR3 region has the DNA TGTGCCAGCTCACCTGGACAGGGGATCCAGCCCCAGCATTTT. Translated, it gives CASSPGQGIQPQHF. Full variable domain (missing parts from reference TRBV18 and TRBJ1-5): NAGVMQNPRHLVRRRGQEARLRCSPMKGHSHVYWYRQLPEEGLKFMVYLQKENIIDESGMPKERFSAEFPKEGPSILRIQQVVRGDSAAYFCASSPGQGIQPQHFGDGTRLSIL.

This sequence joins TRBV27 and TRBJ2-1; the match to TRBD2 covers 11 bases. The V segment lost 2 bases and the J segment 2 bases; nucleotides outside the gene matches: 2. Germline loops: CDR1 MNHEY, CDR2 SMNVEV (reference sequence). The CDR3 consists of 16 residues. The CDR3 DNA sequence: TGTGCCAGCAGTTTAACTAGCGGGGGTACCTACAATGAGCAGTTCTTC. Its protein product is CASSLTSGGTYNEQFF.

The rearrangement joins TRBV19 to TRBJ1-1; no clear D. Trimming took off 4 bases at V and 6 bases at J, with 18 bases between the two ends. This CDR3 is built from 15 residues. The germline CDR1 and CDR2 sequences are LNHDA and SQIVND (reference sequence). The CDR3 protein is CASSTQPSGTAEAFF. The CDR3 region has the DNA TGTGCCAGTAGTACCCAACCTTCAGGTACTGCTGAAGCTTTCTTT.

The chain couples TRBV7-2 to TRBJ2-3, with D perhaps matching TRBD2 (6 bases). CDR3 size: 15 residues. V was pared by 1 base and J by 5 bases, with 13 bases between. Per the germline V gene, CDR1 is SGHTA and CDR2 is FQGNSA. The CDR3 nucleotides are TGTGCCAGCAGCTTAGATGGCGGGATTCGAGATACGCAGTATTTT. It specifies CASSLDGGIRDTQYF.

In the case of this clone: One end of the junction does not line up with germline, which may come from a read error. This chain links TRBV2 with TRBJ2-1, with 9 positions matching TRBD2. Germline CDR1 SNHLY, CDR2 FYNNEI. The length of the CDR3 is 16 residues. The CDR3 nucleotides are TGTGCCAGCAGAGAAGCGGGAGGTACTACCTACAATGAGCAGTTCTTC. This sequence encodes CASREAGGTTYNEQFF.

The chain recombines TRBV5-1 with TRBJ2-1; D is possibly TRBD2 (6 bases). Germline V gene data show CDR1 as SGHRS and CDR2 as YFSETQ. V was shortened by 1 base and J by 3 bases, with 11 bases between the two germline ends. This CDR3 comprises 15 residues. DNA of the CDR3: TGCGCCAGCAGCTTGCGACTAGGAGGCTACAATGAGCAGTTCTTC. Amino acids: CASSLRLGGYNEQFF.

The chain recombines TRBV19 with TRBJ1-5; D remains unclear. Trimming left V 2 bases short and J 0 bases short, with 11 bases between. The germline gives CDR1 LNHDA, CDR2 SQIVND (reference sequence). The CDR3 covers 16 residues. The CDR3 spells CASSIFPDYSNQPQHF. DNA for the CDR3: TGTGCCAGTAGTATATTCCCAGACTATAGCAATCAGCCCCAGCATTTT.

In its sample, this clone was seen once. The rearrangement links TRBV2 to TRBJ2-7; a weak D match, TRBD1 (6 bases). Trimming stripped 5 bases from V and 2 bases from J, with 19 bases between. Germline V lookup: CDR1 SNHLY, CDR2 FYNNEI. The CDR3 length is 16 residues. CDR3 region: CASSKQPRDTTYEQYF. The CDR3 nucleotides read TGTGCCAGCAGTAAACAACCCCGGGACACTACCTACGAGCAGTACTTC.

This clone occurred once. The chain combines TRBV10-3 with TRBJ2-1; D may be TRBD1 (5 bases). Germline V CDR1 and CDR2: ENHRY, SYGVKD. The CDR3 is made up of 15 amino acids. V was clipped by 0 bases and J by 3 bases, with 9 bases between them. CDR3 in DNA: TGTGCCATCAGTGAGTCTCCAGGGAACTACAATGAGCAGTTCTTC. Protein sequence: CAISESPGNYNEQFF.

V gene TRBV7-6 combines with J gene TRBJ2-2; D unclear. V lost 5 bases, J lost 1 base, and 8 bases lay in between. CDR1 SGHVS and CDR2 FNYEAQ come from the germline V gene. The CDR3 contains 14 residues. Here the CDR3 DNA reads TGTGCCAGCAGCCCTCAGGAGAACACCGGGGAGCTGTTTTTT. Its translation is CASSPQENTGELFF.